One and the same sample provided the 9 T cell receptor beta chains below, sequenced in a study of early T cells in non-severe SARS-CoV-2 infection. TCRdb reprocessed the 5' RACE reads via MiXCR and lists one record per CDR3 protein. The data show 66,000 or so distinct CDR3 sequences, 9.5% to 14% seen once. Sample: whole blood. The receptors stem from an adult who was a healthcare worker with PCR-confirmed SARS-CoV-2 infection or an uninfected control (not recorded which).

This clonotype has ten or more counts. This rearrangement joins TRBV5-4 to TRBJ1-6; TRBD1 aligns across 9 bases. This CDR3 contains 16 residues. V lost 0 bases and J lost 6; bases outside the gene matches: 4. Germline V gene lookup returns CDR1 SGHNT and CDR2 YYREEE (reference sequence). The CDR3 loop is CASSLGQGGFNSPLHF. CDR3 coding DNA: TGTGCCAGCAGCTTGGGACAGGGGGGATTTAATTCACCCCTCCACTTT. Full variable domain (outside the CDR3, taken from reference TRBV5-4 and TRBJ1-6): ETGVTQSPTHLIKTRGQQVTLRCSSQSGHNTVSWYQQALGQGPQFIFQYYREEENGRGNFPPRFSGLQFPNYSSELNVNALELDDSALYLCASSLGQGGFNSPLHFGNGTRLTVT.

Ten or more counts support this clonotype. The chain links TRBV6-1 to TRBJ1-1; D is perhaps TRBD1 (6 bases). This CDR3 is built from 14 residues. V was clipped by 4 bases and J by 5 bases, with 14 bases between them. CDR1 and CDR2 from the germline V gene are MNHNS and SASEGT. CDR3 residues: CASSALQGYTEAFF. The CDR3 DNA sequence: TGTGCCAGCAGTGCCCTACAGGGTTATACTGAAGCTTTCTTT.

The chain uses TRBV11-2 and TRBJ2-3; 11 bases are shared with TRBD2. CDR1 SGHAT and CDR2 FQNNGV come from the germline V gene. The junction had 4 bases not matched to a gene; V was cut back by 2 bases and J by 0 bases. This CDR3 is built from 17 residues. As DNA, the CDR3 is TGTGCCAGCAGCTTACGTCTAGCGGGGGGAAGCACAGATACGCAGTATTTT. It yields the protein CASSLRLAGGSTDTQYF.

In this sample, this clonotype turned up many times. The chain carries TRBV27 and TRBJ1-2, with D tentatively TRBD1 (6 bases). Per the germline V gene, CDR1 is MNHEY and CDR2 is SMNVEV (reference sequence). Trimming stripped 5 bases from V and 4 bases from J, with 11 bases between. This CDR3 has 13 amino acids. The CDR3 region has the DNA TGTGCCAGCAGTCAACAGGGAATCTATGGCTACACCTTC. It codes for CASSQQGIYGYTF.

CDR3 sequence (DNA): TGCAGTGCAGAGCCGGGACAGGGTCGCGAGACCCAGTACTTC. This translates into CSAEPGQGRETQYF. J is TRBJ2-5 and V is TRBV20-1, with TRBD1 matching over 9 bases. Germline values: CDR1 DFQATT, CDR2 SNEGSKA (reference sequence). J was trimmed by 5 bases and V by 6 bases; bases with no gene match: 10. The length of the CDR3 is 14 residues.

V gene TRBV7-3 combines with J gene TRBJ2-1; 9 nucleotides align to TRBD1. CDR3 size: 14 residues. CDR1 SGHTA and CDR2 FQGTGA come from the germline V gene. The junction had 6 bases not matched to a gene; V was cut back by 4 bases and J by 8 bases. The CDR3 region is CASSWTWTGDEQFF. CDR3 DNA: TGTGCCAGCAGCTGGACATGGACAGGGGATGAGCAGTTCTTC. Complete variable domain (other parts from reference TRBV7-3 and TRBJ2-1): GAGVSQTPSNKVTEKGKYVELRCDPISGHTALYWYRQSLGQGPEFLIYFQGTGAADDSGLPNDRFFAVRPEGSVSTLKIQRTERGDSAVYLCASSWTWTGDEQFFGPGTRLTVL.

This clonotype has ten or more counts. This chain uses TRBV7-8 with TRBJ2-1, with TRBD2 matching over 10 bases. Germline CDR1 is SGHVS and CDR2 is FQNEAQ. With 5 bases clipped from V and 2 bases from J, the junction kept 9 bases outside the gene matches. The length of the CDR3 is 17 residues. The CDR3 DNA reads TGTGCCAGCAGCCCGAGGGCTCTAGCGGGGGCCTACAATGAGCAGTTCTTC. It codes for CASSPRALAGAYNEQFF.

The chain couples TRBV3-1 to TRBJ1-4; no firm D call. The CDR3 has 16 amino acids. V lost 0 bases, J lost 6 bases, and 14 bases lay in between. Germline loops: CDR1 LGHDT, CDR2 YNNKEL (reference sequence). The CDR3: CASSQEQEGADEKLFF. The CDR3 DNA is TGTGCCAGCAGCCAAGAGCAGGAGGGAGCAGATGAAAAACTGTTTTTT.

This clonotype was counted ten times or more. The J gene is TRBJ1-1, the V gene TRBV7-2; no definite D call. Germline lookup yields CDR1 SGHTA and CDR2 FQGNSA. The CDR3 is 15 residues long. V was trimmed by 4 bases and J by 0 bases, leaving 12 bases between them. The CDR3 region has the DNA TGTGCCAGCAGCTCGCTGGACCTTATGAACACTGAAGCTTTCTTT. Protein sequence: CASSSLDLMNTEAFF.